This passage covers 9 T cell receptor beta chains from one sample sequenced in a study of beta chain features in type 1 diabetes. Expressed TCRB transcripts were sequenced because the entire RNA isolate underwent reverse transcription. Only in-frame clones appear in the TCRdb table, and some are missing; sequencing was by immunoSEQ multiplex PCR. The sample lists about 620,000 clones, roughly 16% occurring once. Sequencing was performed on naive CD4+ T cells from blood. The receptors originated from a man between 18 and 35 years old in good health.

The chain combines TRBV7-2 with TRBJ2-5; D possibly matches TRBD1 or TRBD2 (5 bases each). This CDR3 spans 15 amino acids. Germline V lookup: CDR1 SGHTA, CDR2 FQGNSA. Trimming took off 3 bases at V and 4 bases at J, with 15 bases between the two ends. CDR3 sequence (DNA): TGTGCCAGCAGCTTCCGGGGCGCTGGGGGAGAGACCCAGTACTTC. Translation gives CASSFRGAGGETQYF.

This chain uses TRBV2 with TRBJ1-6; D gene unclear. V lost 8 bases to trimming and J lost 0 bases, with 11 bases between them. Germline CDR1 reads SNHLY; CDR2 reads FYNNEI. The CDR3 has 15 amino acids. This chain's CDR3 is CASWVRSSYNSPLHF. CDR3 nucleotides: TGTGCCAGCTGGGTCAGGAGCTCCTATAATTCACCCCTCCACTTT.

This rearrangement joins TRBV7-3 to TRBJ2-2, with D perhaps TRBD2 (5 bases). V was shortened by 3 bases and J by 7 bases, with 6 bases between the two germline ends. The length of the CDR3 is 12 residues. The germline CDR1 and CDR2 sequences are SGHTA and FQGTGA. CDR3 sequence (DNA): TGTGCCAGCAGCTTCGGGAACGGGGAGCTGTTTTTT. Amino acid sequence: CASSFGNGELFF.

A few counts support this clone. This chain uses TRBV5-4 with TRBJ1-4; 7 positions match TRBD1. Germline trimming cut 3 bases from V and 8 bases from J; bases unmatched to any gene: 13. The germline V gene has CDR1 SGHNT and CDR2 YYREEE (reference sequence). The length of the CDR3 is 16 residues. The chain's CDR3 is CASSSRTGRLGEKLFF. DNA for the CDR3: TGTGCCAGCAGCTCACGGACAGGAAGGCTAGGCGAAAAACTGTTTTTT.

In its sample, this clone was seen a few times. This same CDR3 is encoded by further DNA sequences in the sample. This chain connects TRBV28 to TRBJ2-3, with D possibly called TRBD1 or TRBD2 (6 bases each). Germline V gives CDR1 MDHEN, CDR2 SYDVKM. V was clipped by 5 bases and J by 0 bases, with 12 bases between them. The CDR3 consists of 15 residues. DNA for the CDR3: TGTGCCAGCAGTCGAAGGGGGGTGAGCACAGATACGCAGTATTTT. As protein: CASSRRGVSTDTQYF.

There are a few counts of this clone. V and J are TRBV7-2 and TRBJ2-1; TRBD2 aligns across 9 bases. In germline, CDR1 is SGHTA, CDR2 FQGNSA. This CDR3 spans 15 amino acids. Trimming removed 5 bases from V and 9 bases from J; junction bases left unmatched: 11. The DNA for the CDR3 is TGTGCCAGCAGCCTAGGTAGCGGGAGTACGGTTGAGCAGTTCTTC. Residues: CASSLGSGSTVEQFF.

Here the CDR3 DNA reads TGCGCCAGCAGCTTGAAAAGACAGGTGGACAATGAGCAGTTCTTC. It translates to CASSLKRQVDNEQFF. The V gene is TRBV5-1, the J gene TRBJ2-1; maybe TRBD1 (6 bases). Trimming cost V 1 base and J 5 bases, with 13 bases left between them. Germline assignment: CDR1 SGHRS and CDR2 YFSETQ. This CDR3 has 15 residues.

The chain joins TRBV7-2 to TRBJ2-7; D is unclear. The CDR3 is made up of 13 amino acids. V was shortened by 1 base and J by 2 bases, with 6 bases between the two germline ends. The V gene's germline CDR1 is SGHTA and CDR2 FQGNSA. CDR3 DNA: TGTGCCAGCAGCTTAGTCACCCCCTACGAGCAGTACTTC. Translated, it gives CASSLVTPYEQYF. Looking up the rest from reference TRBV7-2 and TRBJ2-7 gives the full variable domain: GAGVSQSPSNKVTEKGKDVELRCDPISGHTALYWYRQSLGQGLEFLIYFQGNSAPDKSGLPSDRFSAERTGGSVSTLTIQRTQQEDSAVYLCASSLVTPYEQYFGPGTRLTVT.

The rearrangement joins TRBV7-9 to TRBJ1-5; D call uncertain. V was shortened by 3 bases and J by 0 bases, with 9 bases between the two germline ends. Germline V CDR1 and CDR2: SEHNR, FQNEAQ (reference sequence). The CDR3 is made up of 15 amino acids. The CDR3, as DNA: TGTGCCAGCAGCTTGGACGGACCTAGCAATCAGCCCCAGCATTTT. Encoded protein: CASSLDGPSNQPQHF.